What follows are 12 T cell receptor beta chains derived from one specimen sequenced in a study of glioma-infiltrating T cells after dendritic cell vaccination. Method: immunoSEQ multiplex PCR; TCRdb's copy keeps in-frame clones and lacks some. The repertoire has tens of thousands of clones, around 80% of them found once; the top ten carry around 1.9%. The source material was blood, sampled before dendritic cell vaccination. Receptor source: a human donor with glioblastoma.

J is TRBJ2-7 and V is TRBV27, with D perhaps TRBD2 (6 bases). Germline V gene lookup returns CDR1 MNHEY and CDR2 SMNVEV (reference sequence). The CDR3 extends over 15 amino acids. V was cut by 5 bases and J by 3 bases, with 17 bases left in between. The CDR3 sequence: CASSLYRDSVYEQYV. CDR3 nucleotides: TGTGCCAGCAGTCTCTACCGGGACTCCGTCTACGAGCAGTACGTC.

This chain uses TRBV18 with TRBJ2-7; D gene uncertain. CDR3 length: 13 residues. From germline, CDR1 is KGHSH and CDR2 LQKENI. V was clipped by 3 bases and J by 0 bases, with 6 bases between them. The CDR3, as DNA: TGTGCCAGCTCACCCGGTAGCTCCTACGAGCAGTACTTC. Translation gives CASSPGSSYEQYF.

The chain couples TRBV19 to TRBJ2-2; D gene uncertain. The germline CDR1 and CDR2 sequences are LNHDA and SQIVND (reference sequence). V was clipped by 5 bases and J by 2 bases, with 6 bases between them. The CDR3 contains 13 residues. Here the CDR3 DNA reads TGTGCCAGTAGTGTGAGTAACACCGGGGAGCTGTTTTTT. As protein: CASSVSNTGELFF.

The rearrangement uses TRBV9 and TRBJ1-3; D is uncertain. Trimming removed 4 bases from V and 2 bases from J, with 13 bases in between. This CDR3 is built from 15 residues. The V gene's germline CDR1 is SGDLS and CDR2 YYNGEE. For the CDR3, the DNA is TGTGCCAGCAGCCTAGGGATTCAGGCTGGAAACACCATATATTTT. Translating it yields CASSLGIQAGNTIYF.

The chain has TRBV10-3 and TRBJ1-1; D is unclear. The CDR3 spans 12 residues. Trimming removed 7 bases at V and 2 bases at J, with 8 bases between. Germline V gives CDR1 ENHRY, CDR2 SYGVKD. The DNA for the CDR3 is TGTGCCATCACACAGAGTAACACTGAAGCTTTCTTT. The encoded protein is CAITQSNTEAFF.

This chain links TRBV10-3 with TRBJ2-7; TRBD2 agrees at 10 bases. J was trimmed by 4 bases and V by 1 base; bases with no gene match: 7. The germline V gene has CDR1 ENHRY and CDR2 SYGVKD. The CDR3 extends over 16 amino acids. The CDR3 nucleotides read TGTGCCATCAGTGAGTATGAGCGGGAGGGCCGGTACGAGCAGTACGTC. Protein sequence: CAISEYEREGRYEQYV.

V is TRBV12-5 and J is TRBJ1-6; D not resolved. CDR1 LGHNT and CDR2 FRNRAP come from the germline V gene. The CDR3 loop spans 14 amino acids. Trimming took 5 bases from V and 6 from J, leaving 11 bases between them. The chain's CDR3 is CASGQTEGNSPLHF. The DNA of the CDR3 is TGTGCTAGTGGTCAAACGGAGGGTAATTCACCCCTCCACTTT.

CDR3 residues: CASSLKGEGELFF. The CDR3 DNA follows: TGTGCCAGCAGCTTAAAGGGGGAAGGGGAGCTGTTTTTT. J is TRBJ2-2 and V is TRBV7-8; tentatively, D is TRBD1 (6 bases). The CDR3 runs 13 residues. Trimming shortened V by 2 bases and J by 8 bases, and 9 bases separated the two germline ends. CDR1 SGHVS and CDR2 FQNEAQ come from the germline V gene.

The chain has TRBV7-8 and TRBJ1-1, with TRBD1 as a possible D gene (5 bases). V was pared by 1 base and J by 5 bases, with 14 bases between. Germline-derived CDR1 and CDR2 are SGHVS and FQNEAQ. The CDR3 has 15 amino acids. CDR3 protein: CASSLDGREGTEAFF. CDR3 bases: TGTGCCAGCAGCTTAGATGGCCGGGAGGGGACTGAAGCTTTCTTT.

The V gene is TRBV19, the J gene TRBJ2-2; tentative D call: TRBD2 (7 bases). The CDR3 is 15 residues long. CDR1 is LNHDA, CDR2 SQIVND, per germline (reference sequence). Trimming pared 6 bases from V and 1 base from J, leaving 12 bases between. CDR3 sequence (DNA): TGTGCCAGTAGGGGAGCGGGACAGAACACCGGGGAGCTGTTTTTT. The encoded protein is CASRGAGQNTGELFF.

This chain connects TRBV2 to TRBJ2-5; 9 bases fit TRBD1. V dropped 5 bases and J dropped 5; count of bases not matched to a gene: 3. This CDR3 is built from 13 residues. Per germline, CDR1 SNHLY and CDR2 FYNNEI. The CDR3 region is CASSRTGAETQYF. CDR3 nucleotide sequence: TGTGCCAGCAGTCGGACAGGGGCTGAGACCCAGTACTTC. Based on the CDR3 plus reference TRBV2 and TRBJ2-5, the full variable domain is EPEVTQTPSHQVTQMGQEVILRCVPISNHLYFYWYRQILGQKVEFLVSFYNNEISEKSEIFDDQFSVERPDGSNFTLKIRSTKLEDSAMYFCASSRTGAETQYFGPGTRLLVL.

The chain is built from TRBV19 and TRBJ2-3; TRBD2 matches at 8 bases. There are 13 residues in the CDR3. The germline gives CDR1 LNHDA, CDR2 SQIVND (reference sequence). V lost 6 bases to trimming and J lost 4 bases; unmatched junction nucleotides: 3. CDR3 region: CASRTSEADTQYF. The DNA for the CDR3 is TGTGCCAGTAGGACTAGCGAGGCAGATACGCAGTATTTT.